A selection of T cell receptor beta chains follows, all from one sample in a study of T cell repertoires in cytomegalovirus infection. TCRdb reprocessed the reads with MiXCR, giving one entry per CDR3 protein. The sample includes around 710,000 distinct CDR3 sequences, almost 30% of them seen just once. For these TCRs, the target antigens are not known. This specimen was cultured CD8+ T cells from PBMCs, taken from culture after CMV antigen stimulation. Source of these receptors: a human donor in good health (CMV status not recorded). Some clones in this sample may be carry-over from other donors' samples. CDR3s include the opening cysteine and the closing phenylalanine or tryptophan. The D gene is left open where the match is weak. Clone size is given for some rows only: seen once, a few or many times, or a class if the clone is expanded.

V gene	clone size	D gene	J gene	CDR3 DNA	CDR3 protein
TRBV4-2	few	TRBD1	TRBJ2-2	TGTGCCAGCAGCCACGGACAGGGGACGAACACCGGGGAGCTGTTTTTT	CASSHGQGTNTGELFF
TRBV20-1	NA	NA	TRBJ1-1	TGCAGTGCTAGAGAGTGGAGGTTAAACACTGAAGCTTTCTTT	CSAREWRLNTEAFF
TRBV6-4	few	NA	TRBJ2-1	TGTGCCAGCAGTGCCGGGTTCTACAATGAGCAGTTCTTC	CASSAGFYNEQFF
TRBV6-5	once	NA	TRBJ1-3	TGTGCCAGCAGTAACGGGGAGTCCTCTGGAAACACCATATATTTT	CASSNGESSGNTIYF
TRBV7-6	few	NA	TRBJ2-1	TGTGCCAGCAGCTCGGGGGATATGGGCTACAATGAGCAGTTCTTC	CASSSGDMGYNEQFF
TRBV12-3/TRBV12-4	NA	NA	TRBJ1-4	TGTGCCAGCAGTTTAGATCCAGGGCCACTATTAAATGAAAAACTGTTTTTT	CASSLDPGPLLNEKLFF
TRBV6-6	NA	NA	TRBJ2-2	TGTGCCAGCAAAAGGACGAACGCGAACACCGGGGAGCTGTTTTTT	CASKRTNANTGELFF
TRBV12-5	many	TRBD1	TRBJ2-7	TGTGCTAGTGACCCCCCCGGGACAGGGGGCTACGAGCAGTACTTC	CASDPPGTGGYEQYF
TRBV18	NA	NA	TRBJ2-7	TGTGCCAGCTCACCACCGGAAGGGCCGGAGTTATACGAGCAGTACTTC	CASSPPEGPELYEQYF
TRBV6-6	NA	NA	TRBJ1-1	TGTGCCAGCAGTTTTAATCGCGGGGAAGAAGCTTTCTTT	CASSFNRGEEAFF
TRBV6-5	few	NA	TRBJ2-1	TGTGCCAGCAGCAACACAGCACCCACCTACAATGAGCAGTTCTTC	CASSNTAPTYNEQFF
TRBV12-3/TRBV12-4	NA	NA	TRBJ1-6	TGTGCCAGCAGTCCGGGGGGGGCGGATTCACCCCTCCACTTT	CASSPGGADSPLHF
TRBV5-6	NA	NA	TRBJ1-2	TGTGCCAGCAGCTCCCCTGGACAGTTGAGTGACTATGGCTACACCTTC	CASSSPGQLSDYGYTF
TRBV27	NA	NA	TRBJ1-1	TGTGCCAGCAGTACAGGCTTAATCAACACTGAAGCTTTCTTT	CASSTGLINTEAFF
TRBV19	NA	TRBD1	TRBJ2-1	TGTGCCACCTATGGGGGACAGGGTTTGAAGAAACAGTTCTTC	CATYGGQGLKKQFF
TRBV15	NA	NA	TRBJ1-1	TGTGCCACCAGCAGAGATCGAGGGTGGGACACTGAAGCTTTCTTT	CATSRDRGWDTEAFF
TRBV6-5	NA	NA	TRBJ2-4	TGTGCCAGCAGGGACAGTTACTCAATCTCAGCCAAAAACATTCAGTACTTC	CASRDSYSISAKNIQYF
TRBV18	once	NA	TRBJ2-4	TGTGCCAGCTCACCCAGGCGGGATTTCGACATTCAGTACTTC	CASSPRRDFDIQYF
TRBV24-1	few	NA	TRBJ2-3	TGTGCCACCAGTACCGACCCCGGACTACCCCCCGATACGCAGTATTTT	CATSTDPGLPPDTQYF
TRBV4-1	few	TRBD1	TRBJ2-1	TGCGCCAGCAGCCAAGGACAGGGTCCTTATGAGCAGTTCTTC	CASSQGQGPYEQFF
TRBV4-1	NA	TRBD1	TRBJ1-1	TGCGCCAGCAGCCTTCCCGGGACAGTTAACACTGAAGCTTTCTTT	CASSLPGTVNTEAFF
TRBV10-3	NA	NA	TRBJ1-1	TGTGCCATCAACCAACAGCGGTCCGACACTGAAGCTTTCTTT	CAINQQRSDTEAFF
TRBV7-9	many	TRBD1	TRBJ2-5	TGTGCCAGCAGCCCACAGGGGGCGCGGGAGACCCAGTACTTC	CASSPQGARETQYF
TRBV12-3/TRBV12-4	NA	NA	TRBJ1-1	TGTGCCAGCAGCACCTACACGAACAGGGACACTGAAGCTTTCTTT	CASSTYTNRDTEAFF
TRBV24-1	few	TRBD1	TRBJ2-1	TGTGCCACCAGTGGGGCCGGACAGGGGGAAGAGCAGTTCTTC	CATSGAGQGEEQFF
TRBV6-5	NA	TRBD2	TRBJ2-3	TGTGCCAGCAGTTATTCGCTAGCGGGGGGCCACGATACGCAGTATTTT	CASSYSLAGGHDTQYF
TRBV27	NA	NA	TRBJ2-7	TGTGCCAGCAGTGAGGGGGTGTACGAGCAGTACTTC	CASSEGVYEQYF
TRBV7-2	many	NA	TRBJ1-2	TGTGCCAGCAGCTTAGGTCCAGGGAGGGGAGGCTACACCTTC	CASSLGPGRGGYTF
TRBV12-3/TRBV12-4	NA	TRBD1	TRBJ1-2	TGTGCCAGCAGCTCCCGGGACAGGTCTTATGGCTACACCTTC	CASSSRDRSYGYTF
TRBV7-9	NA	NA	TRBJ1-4	TGTGCCAGCAGTATTGAGCTTTCGAGTGAAAAACTGTTTTTT	CASSIELSSEKLFF
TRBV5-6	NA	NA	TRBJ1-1	TGTGCCAGCAGCTTGGTAGGGGGTAGGACCACTGAAGCTTTCTTT	CASSLVGGRTTEAFF
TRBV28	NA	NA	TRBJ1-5	TGTGCCAGCAGTTTCCTAGGACAACAGCCCCAGCATTTT	CASSFLGQQPQHF
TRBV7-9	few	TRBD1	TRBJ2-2	TGTGCCAGCAGCCTACAGGGGGCGTACCCCGGGGAGCTGTTTTTT	CASSLQGAYPGELFF
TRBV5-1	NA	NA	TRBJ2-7	TGCGCCAGCAGCTTGGACCCGATCCCCATCTCCTACGAGCAGTACTTC	CASSLDPIPISYEQYF
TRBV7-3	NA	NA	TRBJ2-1	TGTGCCAGCAGCTTAAATAGCGGCGGTGAGCAGTTCTTC	CASSLNSGGEQFF
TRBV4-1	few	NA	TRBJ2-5	TGCGCCAGCAGCCAAGACCAGTACCAAGAGACCCAGTACTTC	CASSQDQYQETQYF
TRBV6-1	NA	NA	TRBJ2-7	TGTGCCAGCAGCGAGGGGCCCTCCTACGAGCAGTACTTC	CASSEGPSYEQYF
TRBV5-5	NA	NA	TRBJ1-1	TGTGCCAGCAGCTTGGTTCTTAAGTACACTGAAGCTTTCTTT	CASSLVLKYTEAFF
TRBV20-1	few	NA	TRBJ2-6	TGCAGTGCTAGAGATCGGGGCATAAGCTCTGGGGCCAACGTCCTGACTTTC	CSARDRGISSGANVLTF
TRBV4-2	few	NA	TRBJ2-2	TGTGCCAGCAGCGACGGGACTCCTGGCGGGGAGCTGTTTTTT	CASSDGTPGGELFF
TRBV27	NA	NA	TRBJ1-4	TGTGCCAGCAGTTTATCGAGTTGGGGCCCTAATGAAAAACTGTTTTTT	CASSLSSWGPNEKLFF
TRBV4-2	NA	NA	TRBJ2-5	TGTGCCAGCAGCCAAGTTGGCAGCCAAGAGACCCAGTACTTC	CASSQVGSQETQYF
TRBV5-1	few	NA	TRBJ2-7	TGCGCCAGCAGCTTGGTTCTGGGCCTGGACGAGCAGTACTTC	CASSLVLGLDEQYF
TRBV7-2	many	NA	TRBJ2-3	TGTGCCAGCAGCTATGGCAACGCAGATACGCAGTATTTT	CASSYGNADTQYF
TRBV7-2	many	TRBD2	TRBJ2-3	TGTGCCAGCAGCTTAAGACTAGCGGGGGGGGCAGATACGCAGTATTTT	CASSLRLAGGADTQYF